Below are 18 T cell receptor beta chains sequenced from a single sample in a study of blood T cell repertoires in COVID-19. Assay used: immunoSEQ multiplex PCR; TCRdb lists only in-frame clones, some missing. The table shows about 200,000 clones, with roughly 82% occurring only once. Material: peripheral blood. These receptors all stem from an older woman with COVID-19, enrolled during active disease.

J is TRBJ2-5 and V is TRBV5-1, with 8 bases that match TRBD2. Germline V gene sequence: CDR1 SGHRS, CDR2 YFSETQ. Trimming at V came to 0 bases and at J to 3 bases, leaving 1 base not matched to a gene. CDR3 length equals 14 residues. The chain's CDR3 is CASSLVGGEETQYF. CDR3 coding DNA: TGCGCCAGCAGCTTGGTCGGGGGGGAAGAGACCCAGTACTTC. Using reference TRBV5-1 and TRBJ2-5 for the parts outside the CDR3, the full variable domain is KAGVTQTPRYLIKTRGQQVTLSCSPISGHRSVSWYQQTPGQGLQFLFEYFSETQRNKGNFPGRFSGRQFSNSRSEMNVSTLELGDSALYLCASSLVGGEETQYFGPGTRLLVL.

The CDR3 nucleotides read TGTGCCAGCAGCCAAGTCACAGCGGGGGGGCGTGGGACCCAGTACTTC. This translates into CASSQVTAGGRGTQYF. This chain joins TRBV14 and TRBJ2-5, with TRBD2 matching over 10 bases. J was trimmed by 7 bases and V by 1 base; bases with no gene match: 9. The CDR3 runs 16 residues. The germline V gene has CDR1 SGHDN and CDR2 FVKESK.

The J gene is TRBJ1-2, the V gene TRBV5-1; weak D call: TRBD1 (5 bases). Per the germline V gene, CDR1 is SGHRS and CDR2 is YFSETQ. Trimming took off 4 bases at V and 6 bases at J, with 22 bases between the two ends. CDR3 length: 16 residues. The CDR3 reads CASSLQVGRGLDGYTF. DNA of the CDR3: TGCGCCAGCAGCCTCCAGGTTGGTAGGGGTCTCGATGGCTACACCTTC.

This clone came up once. This chain joins TRBV5-4 and TRBJ2-5; perhaps TRBD2 as D (7 bases). There are 17 residues in the CDR3. V shed 5 bases and J shed 5 bases, with 25 bases lying between them. Germline CDR1 is SGHNT and CDR2 is YYREEE (reference sequence). Here the CDR3 reads CASSQGGRGSTRETQYF. CDR3 in DNA: TGTGCCAGCAGTCAAGGGGGGAGGGGGTCTACAAGGGAGACCCAGTACTTC.

The chain links TRBV7-8 to TRBJ1-5; D is unresolved. The CDR3 has 16 residues. The V end was cut by 8 bases, the J end by 7 bases, with 24 bases between. CDR1 SGHVS and CDR2 FQNEAQ come from the germline V gene. The CDR3, as DNA: TGTGCCAGCGCGCCTTCTGAGTGGGCCGGCAGGCAGCCCCAGCATTTT. Amino acids: CASAPSEWAGRQPQHF.

The CDR3 bases are TGTGCCAGCAGCAATGACTTCCGGGACAGGCGGTATGAAAAACTGTTTTTT. This encodes CASSNDFRDRRYEKLFF. The chain has TRBV7-8 and TRBJ1-4; 8 positions agree with TRBD1. CDR1 is SGHVS and CDR2 is FQNEAQ in the germline V gene. The J segment lost 6 bases and the V segment lost 5 bases, leaving 14 bases of the junction unmatched. The CDR3 length is 17 residues.

The chain carries TRBV5-5 and TRBJ1-6; no definite D call. The CDR3 is made up of 16 amino acids. Germline V gene sequence: CDR1 SGHKS, CDR2 YYEKEE (reference sequence). The V end was cut by 0 bases, the J end by 5 bases, with 12 bases between. CDR3 in amino acids: CASSLVVGVNNSPLHF. The CDR3 DNA follows: TGTGCCAGCAGCTTGGTGGTCGGGGTGAATAATTCACCCCTCCACTTT.

The rearrangement links TRBV7-2 to TRBJ2-6, with 7 nucleotides matching TRBD2. With 7 bases clipped from V and 2 bases from J, the junction kept 8 bases outside the gene matches. The CDR3 loop spans 16 amino acids. The germline CDR1 and CDR2 sequences are SGHTA and FQGNSA. DNA for the CDR3: TGTGCCAGCACACCCGGGAGGAGAACTGGGGCCAACGTCCTGACTTTC. Its translation: CASTPGRRTGANVLTF.

This clone was counted a single time. The chain is built from TRBV2 and TRBJ2-5, with D possibly being TRBD1 (6 bases). This CDR3 has 13 amino acids. V shed 10 bases and J shed 6 bases, with 18 bases lying between them. Germline-derived CDR1 and CDR2 are SNHLY and FYNNEI. The CDR3 DNA reads TGTGCCACCGTTAAACAGGGCTTTAAGACCCAGTACTTC. Translating gives CATVKQGFKTQYF. The whole variable domain, remainder taken from reference TRBV2 and TRBJ2-5, is EPEVTQTPSHQVTQMGQEVILRCVPISNHLYFYWYRQILGQKVEFLVSFYNNEISEKSEIFDDQFSVERPDGSNFTLKIRSTKLEDSAMYFCATVKQGFKTQYFGPGTRLLVL.

The rearrangement uses TRBV9 and TRBJ1-4; 7 positions match TRBD1. After removal of 3 bases from V and 6 bases from J, the junction contained 5 bases not matched to a gene. The germline V gene has CDR1 SGDLS and CDR2 YYNGEE. The CDR3 loop spans 14 amino acids. Written as DNA, the CDR3 is TGTGCCAGCAGCGCCGTCGGGACAGATGAAAAACTGTTTTTT. It codes for CASSAVGTDEKLFF.

The chain employs TRBV29-1 and TRBJ1-1, with a weak D call TRBD1 (6 bases). V was cut by 7 bases and J by 0 bases, with 12 bases left in between. The length of the CDR3 is 13 residues. CDR1 SQVTM and CDR2 ANQGSEA come from the germline V gene. Here the CDR3 reads CSAEDSLNTEAFF. Here the CDR3 DNA reads TGCAGCGCAGAGGACAGTTTGAACACTGAAGCTTTCTTT.

This chain connects TRBV11-2 to TRBJ1-5; TRBD1 might be the D (5 bases). CDR1 SGHAT and CDR2 FQNNGV come from the germline V gene. V lost 0 bases, J lost 0 bases, and 6 bases lay in between. CDR3 size: 15 residues. CDR3 residues: CASSLEGVSNQPQHF. The CDR3 nucleotides are TGTGCCAGCAGCTTAGAAGGGGTTAGCAATCAGCCCCAGCATTTT.

The chain has TRBV19 and TRBJ1-3; 7 bases match TRBD1. Trimming cost V 5 bases and J 2 bases; bases outside gene matches: 21. The CDR3 totals 20 residues. The germline V gene encodes CDR1 LNHDA and CDR2 SQIVND (reference sequence). Here the CDR3 DNA reads TGTGCCAGTAGTCAGATGTTCGGGACAGAACTCCAGGGGACTGGAAACACCATATATTTT. This translates into CASSQMFGTELQGTGNTIYF.

The chain recombines TRBV9 with TRBJ1-1, with D maybe TRBD1 (5 bases). Trimming removed 0 bases at V and 6 bases at J, with 9 bases between. Germline V gene sequence: CDR1 SGDLS, CDR2 YYNGEE. CDR3 length: 13 amino acids. The chain's CDR3 is CASSVVEGAEAFF. CDR3 DNA sequence: TGTGCCAGCAGCGTAGTGGAAGGGGCTGAAGCTTTCTTT.

The V and J genes are TRBV28 and TRBJ1-4; D call uncertain. The V and J ends lost 10 bases and 9 bases respectively, with 18 bases between them. Germline assignment: CDR1 MDHEN and CDR2 SYDVKM. The CDR3 totals 13 residues. The CDR3 DNA is TGTGCCATCAGCGAACCTGGAGGGAAAAAACTGTTTTTT. Translating it yields CAISEPGGKKLFF. The complete variable domain, with remaining parts taken from reference TRBV28 and TRBJ1-4, reads DVKVTQSSRYLVKRTGEKVFLECVQDMDHENMFWYRQDPGLGLRLIYFSYDVKMKEKGDIPEGYSVSREKKERFSLILESASTNQTSMYLCAISEPGGKKLFFGSGTQLSVL.

The V call is TRBV29-1, the J call TRBJ2-7; no firm D call. The CDR3 extends over 14 amino acids. Trimming pared 5 bases from V and 3 bases from J, leaving 17 bases between. Germline values: CDR1 SQVTM, CDR2 ANQGSEA. The CDR3 DNA sequence: TGCAGCGTTCCTCCCCAGAAGAGGATCTACGAGCAGTACGTC. Its protein product is CSVPPQKRIYEQYV.

The V call is TRBV20-1, the J call TRBJ2-5; D remains ambiguous. Germline assignment: CDR1 DFQATT and CDR2 SNEGSKA (reference sequence). The CDR3 runs to 11 residues. Trimming pared 8 bases from V and 1 base from J, leaving 8 bases between. CDR3 residues: CSKGGQETQYF. In nucleotides, the CDR3 is TGCAGTAAAGGCGGCCAAGAGACCCAGTACTTC.

In its sample, this clone was seen once. CDR3 loop: CASSLGQGRIGGTEAFF. Here the CDR3 DNA reads TGTGCCAGCAGCTTGGGACAGGGGAGGATTGGCGGCACTGAAGCTTTCTTT. This chain connects TRBV7-9 to TRBJ1-1; 10 nucleotides agree with TRBD1. The CDR3 length is 17 residues. In germline, CDR1 is SEHNR, CDR2 FQNEAQ (reference sequence). V was clipped by 3 bases and J by 4 bases; unmatched bases: 11.